One and the same sample provided the 32 T cell receptor beta chains below, sequenced in a study of blood T cell repertoires in COVID-19. Profiling relied on immunoSEQ multiplex PCR, and the TCRdb table lists in-frame clones only, not all of them. The data hold some 77,000 clones, with 81% observed a single time. Input material: peripheral blood. The source is a woman aged 70-85 years with acute or convalescent COVID-19.

The chain is built from TRBV9 and TRBJ2-1; D call uncertain. CDR1 and CDR2 (germline): SGDLS, YYNGEE. With 5 bases removed from V and 4 bases from J, the gap between germline ends came to 13 bases. The CDR3 runs 14 residues. The CDR3 loop reads CASSAVGGYNEQFF. The DNA of the CDR3 is TGTGCCAGCAGTGCCGTAGGCGGTTACAATGAGCAGTTCTTC.

This sequence joins TRBV19 and TRBJ2-7; 9 bases fit TRBD1. The germline V gene encodes CDR1 LNHDA and CDR2 SQIVND (reference sequence). The V gene end was trimmed by 9 bases and the J gene end by 4 bases; junction bases not matched to a gene: 10. The CDR3 is made up of 14 amino acids. The CDR3 reads CASRSGQGQYEQYF. CDR3 bases: TGTGCCAGCCGATCGGGACAGGGCCAATACGAGCAGTACTTC. Looking up the rest from reference TRBV19 and TRBJ2-7 gives the full variable domain: DGGITQSPKYLFRKEGQNVTLSCEQNLNHDAMYWYRQDPGQGLRLIYYSQIVNDFQKGDIAEGYSVSREKKESFPLTVTSAQKNPTAFYLCASRSGQGQYEQYFGPGTRLTVT.

This clone appeared a single time. The chain uses TRBV6-5 and TRBJ2-7; 10 positions match TRBD1. Looked up from germline, CDR1 is MNHEY and CDR2 is SVGAGI. Losses at the gene ends were 2 bases for V and 1 base for J; bases not matched to a gene: 5. The CDR3 is made up of 16 amino acids. The CDR3 protein is CASSYGTGVSSYEQYF. As DNA, the CDR3 is TGTGCCAGCAGTTACGGGACAGGGGTTTCTTCCTACGAGCAGTACTTC.

In nucleotides, the CDR3 is TGTGCCAGCAGTCCCCTCGGACTAGTCTCTCCCGGGGAGCTGTTTTTT. It encodes CASSPLGLVSPGELFF. The chain carries TRBV27 and TRBJ2-2; 7 positions match TRBD2. Germline-derived CDR1 and CDR2 are MNHEY and SMNVEV (reference sequence). The CDR3 extends over 16 amino acids. The V segment lost 5 bases and the J segment 6 bases; nucleotides outside the gene matches: 12.

This chain joins TRBV14 and TRBJ2-7; D is uncertain. Germline CDR1 SGHDN, CDR2 FVKESK. V lost 8 bases to trimming and J lost 6 bases, with 14 bases between them. CDR3 length: 12 residues. The DNA for the CDR3 is TGTGCCAGCGGCCCCTTCCCCTCCGAGCAGTACTTC. Amino acid sequence: CASGPFPSEQYF.

The chain is built from TRBV27 and TRBJ1-1; the D gene is possibly TRBD1 (6 bases). In germline, CDR1 is MNHEY, CDR2 SMNVEV (reference sequence). The length of the CDR3 is 13 residues. V lost 4 bases and J 3 bases, leaving 9 bases between the germline ends. The CDR3 nucleotides are TGTGCCAGCAGTTCACAGGGTTACACTGAAGCTTTCTTT. It codes for CASSSQGYTEAFF.

This chain links TRBV28 with TRBJ1-4; a possible D gene is TRBD1 (5 bases). The CDR3 is 13 amino acids. Germline assignment: CDR1 MDHEN and CDR2 SYDVKM. V lost 6 bases to trimming and J lost 8 bases, with 13 bases between them. In nucleotides, the CDR3 is TGTGCCAGCAGCTGGGGGGAGAAGGAAAAACTGTTTTTT. Amino acid sequence: CASSWGEKEKLFF. The full variable domain, rest sourced from reference TRBV28 and TRBJ1-4, is DVKVTQSSRYLVKRTGEKVFLECVQDMDHENMFWYRQDPGLGLRLIYFSYDVKMKEKGDIPEGYSVSREKKERFSLILESASTNQTSMYLCASSWGEKEKLFFGSGTQLSVL.

In DNA form, the CDR3 reads TGTGCCAGCAGTCGGACAGCTACAGATACGCAGTATTTT. This codes for CASSRTATDTQYF. V is TRBV14 and J is TRBJ2-3; the D gene is possibly TRBD1 (6 bases). The germline gives CDR1 SGHDN, CDR2 FVKESK. V gave up 6 bases and J gave up 3 bases, with 10 bases separating them. There are 13 residues in the CDR3.

The chain recombines TRBV7-8 with TRBJ1-2; 7 bases align to TRBD1. CDR3 length: 13 amino acids. With 5 bases clipped from V and 7 bases from J, the junction kept 7 bases outside the gene matches. The germline gives CDR1 SGHVS, CDR2 FQNEAQ. The CDR3 bases are TGTGCCAGCAGCCGAGAAAACAGGGGTGGCTACACCTTC. Residues: CASSRENRGGYTF.

The chain uses TRBV10-3 and TRBJ2-7; D possibly corresponds to TRBD1 (6 bases). Germline CDR1 reads ENHRY; CDR2 reads SYGVKD. V was pared by 6 bases and J by 2 bases, with 20 bases between. The CDR3 consists of 16 residues. In nucleotides, the CDR3 is TGTGCCATCAGGGCCTGGACAGATGGGGGTCCCTACGAGCAGTACTTC. Translation: CAIRAWTDGGPYEQYF.

The chain couples TRBV5-4 to TRBJ2-1; 10 bases map to TRBD1. Germline CDR1 reads SGHNT; CDR2 reads YYREEE (reference sequence). Trimming took 4 bases from V and 4 from J; bases not matched to a gene: 2. This CDR3 comprises 14 residues. This CDR3 is CASSPGQGYNEQFF. In DNA form, the CDR3 reads TGTGCCAGCAGCCCGGGACAGGGGTACAATGAGCAGTTCTTC. Full variable domain (missing parts from reference TRBV5-4 and TRBJ2-1): ETGVTQSPTHLIKTRGQQVTLRCSSQSGHNTVSWYQQALGQGPQFIFQYYREEENGRGNFPPRFSGLQFPNYSSELNVNALELDDSALYLCASSPGQGYNEQFFGPGTRLTVL.

The chain has TRBV7-2 and TRBJ1-5; D is uncertain. Germline values: CDR1 SGHTA, CDR2 FQGNSA. V lost 1 base and J 11 bases, leaving 12 bases between the germline ends. This CDR3 contains 13 residues. This chain's CDR3 is CASSLEDRVAQHF. The CDR3 nucleotides are TGTGCCAGCAGCTTAGAGGATCGGGTGGCCCAGCATTTT. The full variable domain, in which reference TRBV7-2 and TRBJ1-5 provide the parts outside the CDR3, is GAGVSQSPSNKVTEKGKDVELRCDPISGHTALYWYRQSLGQGLEFLIYFQGNSAPDKSGLPSDRFSAERTGGSVSTLTIQRTQQEDSAVYLCASSLEDRVAQHFGDGTRLSIL.

V gene TRBV7-9 combines with J gene TRBJ2-5; D is perhaps TRBD1 (5 bases). Deletions cut 4 bases from V and 0 bases from J, with 12 bases between. The CDR3 spans 15 residues. Germline V lookup: CDR1 SEHNR, CDR2 FQNEAQ (reference sequence). The CDR3 DNA sequence: TGTGCCAGCAGCTCACGACAGTATTACCAAGAGACCCAGTACTTC. It encodes CASSSRQYYQETQYF.

The V call is TRBV6-4, the J call TRBJ1-6, with D possibly matching TRBD1 (5 bases). The V end was cut by 6 bases, the J end by 7 bases, with 10 bases between. Germline CDR1 MRHNA, CDR2 SNTAGT. This CDR3 spans 13 amino acids. As DNA, the CDR3 is TGTGCCAGCAGAGCAGGGTACAATTCACCCCTCCACTTT. Encoded protein: CASRAGYNSPLHF.

V is TRBV18 and J is TRBJ2-1; 13 nucleotides match TRBD2. Germline V gene lookup returns CDR1 KGHSH and CDR2 LQKENI. The CDR3 has 16 residues. Trimming cost V 3 bases and J 6 bases; bases outside gene matches: 5. The CDR3 nucleotides are TGTGCCAGCTCACCGATACTAGCGGGAGGGGCCAATGAGCAGTTCTTC. Residues: CASSPILAGGANEQFF.

The rearrangement uses TRBV6-1 and TRBJ1-2; D not resolved. The CDR3 runs 13 residues. The germline V gene encodes CDR1 MNHNS and CDR2 SASEGT. The germline V and J ends were trimmed by 2 bases and 4 bases, with 8 bases remaining between them. The chain's CDR3 is CASSERRVYGYTF. In DNA form, the CDR3 reads TGTGCCAGCAGTGAACGTAGAGTCTATGGCTACACCTTC.

This clone appeared a single time. The chain is built from TRBV12-3 or TRBV12-4 and TRBJ1-2; D unclear. This CDR3 spans 13 amino acids. Trimming took off 3 bases at V and 4 bases at J, with 9 bases between the two ends. The CDR3 protein is CASSFAGSYGYTF. The CDR3 nucleotides are TGTGCCAGCAGTTTTGCGGGGTCCTATGGCTACACCTTC.

The V call is TRBV2, the J call TRBJ1-2; D not certain. Trimming stripped 9 bases from V and 0 bases from J, with 11 bases between. This CDR3 contains 13 residues. The germline V gene encodes CDR1 SNHLY and CDR2 FYNNEI. The CDR3: CASPTKTNYGYTF. The DNA for the CDR3 is TGTGCCAGTCCGACAAAGACTAACTATGGCTACACCTTC.

The chain is built from TRBV5-1 and TRBJ2-5, with D maybe TRBD1 (6 bases). V gave up 2 bases and J gave up 2 bases, with 13 bases separating them. The germline gives CDR1 SGHRS, CDR2 YFSETQ. This CDR3 spans 15 amino acids. The CDR3: CASSLQGRTQETQYF. In DNA form, the CDR3 reads TGCGCCAGCAGCTTACAGGGCCGTACACAAGAGACCCAGTACTTC. The full variable domain, completed using reference TRBV5-1 and TRBJ2-5, is KAGVTQTPRYLIKTRGQQVTLSCSPISGHRSVSWYQQTPGQGLQFLFEYFSETQRNKGNFPGRFSGRQFSNSRSEMNVSTLELGDSALYLCASSLQGRTQETQYFGPGTRLLVL.

This chain links TRBV29-1 with TRBJ1-4; TRBD1 is a possible D gene (6 bases). This CDR3 spans 13 amino acids. V was shortened by 6 bases and J by 10 bases, with 18 bases between the two germline ends. In germline, CDR1 is SQVTM, CDR2 ANQGSEA. The CDR3 DNA reads as TGCAGCGTGCACACAGGGATCCTCGGAAAACTGTTTTTT. Its protein is CSVHTGILGKLFF.

The chain combines TRBV6-4 with TRBJ2-7, with a possible D match to TRBD1 (5 bases). The germline gives CDR1 MRHNA, CDR2 SNTAGT. This CDR3 has 16 residues. Trimming took 5 bases from V and 6 from J, leaving 23 bases between them. Here the CDR3 DNA reads TGTGCCAGCAGTCCCCAGGGTCTCGCGACGGGTGGCGAGCAGTACTTC. It codes for CASSPQGLATGGEQYF.

V gene TRBV7-9 combines with J gene TRBJ2-2; possible D gene TRBD2, 5 bases. This CDR3 has 14 residues. V was pared by 7 bases and J by 4 bases, with 13 bases between. Germline CDR1 reads SEHNR; CDR2 reads FQNEAQ (reference sequence). CDR3 in amino acids: CASTHGKTTGELFF. The CDR3 nucleotides are TGTGCCAGCACCCACGGGAAGACCACCGGGGAGCTGTTTTTT.

This clone was detected a few times. This chain connects TRBV18 to TRBJ1-2, with D hard to call. From germline, CDR1 is KGHSH and CDR2 LQKENI. Trimming stripped 3 bases from V and 3 bases from J, with 17 bases between. This CDR3 contains 16 residues. CDR3 protein: CASSPIAREDDYGYTF. The DNA for the CDR3 is TGTGCCAGCTCACCGATTGCCCGGGAGGATGACTATGGCTACACCTTC.

This chain uses TRBV25-1 with TRBJ1-2; unclear D gene. This CDR3 is built from 14 residues. Looked up from germline, CDR1 is MGHDK and CDR2 is SYGVNS. Trimming left V 0 bases short and J 3 bases short, with 8 bases between. DNA for the CDR3: TGTGCCAGCAGTGAATATGCAGAAGACTATGGCTACACCTTC. Translating it yields CASSEYAEDYGYTF.

The CDR3 loop reads CASSRHGQGVTQPQHF. CDR3 in DNA: TGTGCCAGCAGCCGACACGGACAGGGGGTGACTCAGCCCCAGCATTTT. The chain combines TRBV4-2 with TRBJ1-5, with TRBD1 matching 10 bases. Germline lookup yields CDR1 LGHNA and CDR2 YNFKEQ. J lost 6 bases, V lost 4 bases, and 9 bases had no gene match. The CDR3 runs to 16 residues.

The rearrangement uses TRBV5-4 and TRBJ2-1, with D perhaps matching TRBD2 (5 bases). The CDR3 runs to 14 residues. The V and J ends lost 2 bases and 6 bases respectively, with 12 bases between them. Per the germline V gene, CDR1 is SGHNT and CDR2 is YYREEE (reference sequence). The CDR3 spells CASSFQTSPNEQFF. The DNA for the CDR3 is TGTGCCAGCAGCTTCCAAACTAGTCCCAATGAGCAGTTCTTC.

This chain joins TRBV18 and TRBJ1-3; TRBD1 is a possible D gene (5 bases). This CDR3 spans 13 amino acids. CDR1 and CDR2 from the germline V gene are KGHSH and LQKENI. Trimming pared 3 bases from V and 7 bases from J, leaving 10 bases between. The CDR3 here is CASSPGGLNTIYF. CDR3 coding DNA: TGTGCCAGCTCACCGGGGGGTCTGAACACCATATATTTT.

This clone was detected only a few times. The chain has TRBV6-5 and TRBJ2-2; D not resolved. V lost 2 bases and J 1 base, leaving 8 bases between the germline ends. CDR1 is MNHEY and CDR2 is SVGAGI in the germline V gene. The CDR3 is 15 amino acids. The CDR3 bases are TGTGCCAGCAGTTACGGGCAGGAGAACACCGGGGAGCTGTTTTTT. Protein sequence: CASSYGQENTGELFF.

V is TRBV2 and J is TRBJ1-4, with 9 bases lining up with TRBD1. This CDR3 spans 17 amino acids. In germline, CDR1 is SNHLY, CDR2 FYNNEI. With 6 bases clipped from V and 1 base from J, the junction kept 9 bases outside the gene matches. The chain's CDR3 is CASSGGNRGRTNEKLFF. The CDR3 DNA follows: TGTGCCAGCAGCGGTGGGAACAGGGGGCGAACTAATGAAAAACTGTTTTTT.

The chain couples TRBV28 to TRBJ1-3, with TRBD1 identical over 9 bases. Germline assignment: CDR1 MDHEN and CDR2 SYDVKM. This CDR3 is built from 16 residues. V lost 2 bases and J lost 4; bases outside the gene matches: 6. The CDR3 loop is CASSLLGQGAGNTIYF. In DNA, the CDR3 is TGTGCCAGCAGTTTACTGGGACAGGGTGCAGGAAACACCATATATTTT.

The V call is TRBV21-1, the J call TRBJ2-1; the D call TRBD1 from the table was never checked on the DNA. TRBV21-1 constitutes a pseudogene. This CDR3 is built from 12 residues. The CDR3 sequence is CADGQESNEQFF. CDR3 sequence (DNA): TGCGCAGATGGACAGGAGTCGAATGAGCAGTTCTTC.

This chain connects TRBV4-1 to TRBJ2-5; a possible D gene is TRBD2 (6 bases). In germline, CDR1 is MGHRA, CDR2 YSYEKL. The CDR3 sequence is 13 residues long. Trimming stripped 0 bases from V and 10 bases from J, with 12 bases between. CDR3: CASSQDGWGDQYF. For the CDR3, the DNA is TGCGCCAGCAGCCAAGATGGGTGGGGGGACCAGTACTTC.